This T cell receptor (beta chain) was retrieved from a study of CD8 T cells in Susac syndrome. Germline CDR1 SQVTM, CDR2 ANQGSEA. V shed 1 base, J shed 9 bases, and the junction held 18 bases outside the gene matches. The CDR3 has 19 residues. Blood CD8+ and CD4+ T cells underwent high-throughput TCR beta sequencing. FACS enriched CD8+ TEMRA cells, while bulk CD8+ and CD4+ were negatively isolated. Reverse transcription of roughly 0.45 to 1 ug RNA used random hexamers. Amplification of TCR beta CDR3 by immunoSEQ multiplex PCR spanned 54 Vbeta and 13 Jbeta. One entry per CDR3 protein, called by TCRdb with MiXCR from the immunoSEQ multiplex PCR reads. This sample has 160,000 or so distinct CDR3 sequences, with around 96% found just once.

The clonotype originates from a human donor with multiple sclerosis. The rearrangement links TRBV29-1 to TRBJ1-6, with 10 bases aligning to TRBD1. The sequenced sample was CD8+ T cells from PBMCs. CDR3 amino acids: CSVEGGTGEFFVFGSPLHF. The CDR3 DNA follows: TGCAGCGTTGAAGGGGGGACAGGGGAATTTTTCGTTTTTGGTTCACCCCTCCACTTT.